This T cell receptor (beta chain) was captured in a study of OX40 agonist ivuxolimab in advanced cancers. Germline-derived CDR1 and CDR2 are KGHSH and LQKENI. The J segment lost 3 bases and the V segment lost 3 bases, leaving 10 bases of the junction unmatched. The CDR3 runs 16 residues. TCRdb's table, derived via immunoSEQ multiplex PCR, lists solely in-frame clones and lacks some. Of approximately 79,000 clones in the sample, around nine tenths were seen once. The genes are TRBV18 and TRBJ2-5, with 7 bases that match TRBD2. The specimen comprised CD4+ or CD8+ T cells sorted from blood, sampled in a trial of the OX40 agonist ivuxolimab. The clonotype was recovered from an adult with an advanced solid tumor such as melanoma, head and neck, liver or kidney cancer. The CDR3, as DNA: TGTGCCAGCTCACCCCGCGGGGCTAGCGGCGAAGAGACCCAGTACTTC. Translation: CASSPRGASGEETQYF.